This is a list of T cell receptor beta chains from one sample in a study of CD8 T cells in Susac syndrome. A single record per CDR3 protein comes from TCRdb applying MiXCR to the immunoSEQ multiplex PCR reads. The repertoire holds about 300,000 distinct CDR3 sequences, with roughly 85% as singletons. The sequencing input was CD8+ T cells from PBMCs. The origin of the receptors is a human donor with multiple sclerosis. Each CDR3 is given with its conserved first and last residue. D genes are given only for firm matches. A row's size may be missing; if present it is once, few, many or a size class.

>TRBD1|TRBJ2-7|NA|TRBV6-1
TGTGCCAGCAGTGCGGGACAGGGATTGCTCTACGAGCAGTACTTC
CASSAGQGLLYEQYF
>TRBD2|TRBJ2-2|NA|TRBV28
TGTGCCAGCAGTACGCGGGAGTCCACCGGGGAGCTGTTTTTT
CASSTRESTGELFF
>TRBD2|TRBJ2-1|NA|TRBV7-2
TGTGCCAGCAGCTTAGTTTGGAGGACTAGCGCCTACAATGAGCAGTTCTTC
CASSLVWRTSAYNEQFF
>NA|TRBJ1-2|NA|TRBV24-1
TGTGCCACCAGTGACTGGACCGGAAATAATGGCTACACCTTC
CATSDWTGNNGYTF
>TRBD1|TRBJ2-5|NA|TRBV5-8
TGTGCCAGCAGTTTACCCGCGACAGGGACCGGAGAGACCCAGTACTTC
CASSLPATGTGETQYF
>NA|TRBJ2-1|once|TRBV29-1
TGCAGTCAGGTATCTGGTAGTGAGCAGTTCTTC
CSQVSGSEQFF
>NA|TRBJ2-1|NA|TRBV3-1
TGTGCCAGCAGCCTTGACTACCACAATGAGCAGTTCTTC
CASSLDYHNEQFF
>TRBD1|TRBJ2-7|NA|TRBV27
TGTGCCAGCAGTTTACTTCCGGGACAGGGGCACTACGAGCAGTACTTC
CASSLLPGQGHYEQYF
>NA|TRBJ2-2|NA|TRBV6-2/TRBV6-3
TGTGCCAGCAGTTACTCACCCCTGGGCGGGGAGCTGTTTTTT
CASSYSPLGGELFF
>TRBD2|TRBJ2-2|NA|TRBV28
TGTGCCAGCAGTTCCAGTAAACTAGCGGGGCCCGGGGAGCTGTTTTTT
CASSSSKLAGPGELFF
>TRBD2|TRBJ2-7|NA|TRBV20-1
TGCAGTGCTAGGGGACTAGCGCTCTCCTACGAGCAGTACTTC
CSARGLALSYEQYF
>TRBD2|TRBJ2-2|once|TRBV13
TGTGCCAGCAGCATATTTAAGAGAGTAGCGGGAGATTCCACCGGGGAGCTGTTTTTT
CASSIFKRVAGDSTGELFF
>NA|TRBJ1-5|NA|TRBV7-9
TGTGCCAGCAGCCCCGGACGGATCAATCAGCCCCAGCATTTT
CASSPGRINQPQHF
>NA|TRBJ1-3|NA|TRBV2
TGTGCCAGCAGTGAAGCTGACGGGGGAAACACCATATATTTT
CASSEADGGNTIYF
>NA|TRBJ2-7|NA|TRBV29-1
TGCAGCGTGGGTCGATCATTCGAGGAGCAGTACTTC
CSVGRSFEEQYF
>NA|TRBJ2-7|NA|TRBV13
TGTGCCAGCAGCCCCGTAGCGGATTCCTACGAGCAGTACTTC
CASSPVADSYEQYF
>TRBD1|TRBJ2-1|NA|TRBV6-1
TGTGCCAGCAACCCCATCCGGGACAGGGGATTCGATGAGCAGTTCTTC
CASNPIRDRGFDEQFF
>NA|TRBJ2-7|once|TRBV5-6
TGTGCCAGCAGCCCGGCGGCGGGACTCTACGAGCAGTACTTC
CASSPAAGLYEQYF
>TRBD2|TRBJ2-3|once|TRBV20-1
TGCAGTGCCCGCCCTAGCGGGAGGGAATCAGATACGCAGTATTTT
CSARPSGRESDTQYF
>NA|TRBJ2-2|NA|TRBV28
TGTGCCAGCCGAACCTTACCGACAGGGGGCAAGGGACTAGCTTACACCGGGGAGCTGTTTTTT
CASRTLPTGGKGLAYTGELFF
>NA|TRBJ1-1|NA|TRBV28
TGTGCCAGCAGTTTCCTCGGGGGACCGAACACTGAAGCTTTCTTT
CASSFLGGPNTEAFF
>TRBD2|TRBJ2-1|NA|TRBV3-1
TGTGCCAGCAGCACACTAGCGGGAGGAACCAATGAGCAGTTCTTC
CASSTLAGGTNEQFF
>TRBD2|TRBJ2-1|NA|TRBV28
TGTGCCAGCAGTCCGACGGGACTAGCGGGAGTGGATGAGCAGTTCTTC
CASSPTGLAGVDEQFF
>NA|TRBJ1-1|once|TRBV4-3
TGCGCCAGCAGCCCAGCCGCCGCTATGGTTGGCACTGAAGCTTTCTTT
CASSPAAAMVGTEAFF
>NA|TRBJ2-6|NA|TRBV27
TGTGCCAGCAGTTTGTTGGGGGCGACAGGGGCCAACGTCCTGACTTTC
CASSLLGATGANVLTF
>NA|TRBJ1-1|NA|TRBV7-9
TGTGCCAGCAGCCACGAAAGCTACCTTGAAGCTTTCTTT
CASSHESYLEAFF
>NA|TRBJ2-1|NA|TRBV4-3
TGCGCCAGCAGCCAATCCCAGCGGGTGTCCTACAATGAGCAGTTCTTC
CASSQSQRVSYNEQFF
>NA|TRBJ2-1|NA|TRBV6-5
TGTGCCAGCGGCGACTATCCGTCCTACAATGAGCAGTTCTTC
CASGDYPSYNEQFF
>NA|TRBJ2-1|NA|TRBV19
TGTGCCAGTAGCCCCCGGGACATCTACAATGAGCAGTTCTTC
CASSPRDIYNEQFF
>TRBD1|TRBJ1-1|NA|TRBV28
TGTGCCAGCAGTTTTGACCCGGACAGGGTAAAAACGAACACTGAAGCTTTCTTT
CASSFDPDRVKTNTEAFF
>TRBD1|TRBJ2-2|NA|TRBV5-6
TGTGCCAGCAGTCCTCCGGGACAGGGCCTTTGGTACACCGGGGAGCTGTTTTTT
CASSPPGQGLWYTGELFF
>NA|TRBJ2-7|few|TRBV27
TGTGCCAGCATTGGGGGGTCCGTGACTCGATCTGAGCAGTACTTC
CASIGGSVTRSEQYF
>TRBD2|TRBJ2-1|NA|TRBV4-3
TGCGCCAGCAGCCAAGACTCCGGGGGACTAGGGGACAATGAGCAGTTCTTC
CASSQDSGGLGDNEQFF
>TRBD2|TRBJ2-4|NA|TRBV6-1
TGTGCCAGCAGAGGACTAGCGGGGGCAGTGCAAAACATTCAGTACTTC
CASRGLAGAVQNIQYF
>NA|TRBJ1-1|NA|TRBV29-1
TGCAGCGTTCGGAACACTGAAGCTTTCTTT
CSVRNTEAFF
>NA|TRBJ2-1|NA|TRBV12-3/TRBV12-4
TGTGCCAGCAGTGGGGAGGATAGCTCCTACAATGAGCAGTTCTTC
CASSGEDSSYNEQFF
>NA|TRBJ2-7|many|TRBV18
TGTGCCAGCTCACCACCTTCCTACGAGCAGTACTTC
CASSPPSYEQYF
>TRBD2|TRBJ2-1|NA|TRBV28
TGTGCCAGCAGACTTCTAGCGGGAGGTACCAATGAGCAGTTCTTC
CASRLLAGGTNEQFF
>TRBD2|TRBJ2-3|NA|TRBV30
TGTGCCTGGAGTAGGGGACTAGCGGGAGTCGGAGATACGCAGTATTTT
CAWSRGLAGVGDTQYF
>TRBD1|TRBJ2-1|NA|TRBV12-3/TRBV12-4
TGTGCCAGCAGTCAAGGACAGGGTAGTCCCTACAATGAGCAGTTCTTC
CASSQGQGSPYNEQFF
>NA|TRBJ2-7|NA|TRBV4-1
TGCGCCAGCAGCCAAGAGGTCGCCTACGAGCAGTACTTC
CASSQEVAYEQYF
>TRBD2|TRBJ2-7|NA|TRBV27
TGTGCCAGCAGTCCGGGACTAGAACTCTACGAGCAGTACTTC
CASSPGLELYEQYF
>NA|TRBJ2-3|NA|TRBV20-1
TGCAGTGCTGTGGACCAAGGAGAGTCAGATACGCAGTATTTT
CSAVDQGESDTQYF